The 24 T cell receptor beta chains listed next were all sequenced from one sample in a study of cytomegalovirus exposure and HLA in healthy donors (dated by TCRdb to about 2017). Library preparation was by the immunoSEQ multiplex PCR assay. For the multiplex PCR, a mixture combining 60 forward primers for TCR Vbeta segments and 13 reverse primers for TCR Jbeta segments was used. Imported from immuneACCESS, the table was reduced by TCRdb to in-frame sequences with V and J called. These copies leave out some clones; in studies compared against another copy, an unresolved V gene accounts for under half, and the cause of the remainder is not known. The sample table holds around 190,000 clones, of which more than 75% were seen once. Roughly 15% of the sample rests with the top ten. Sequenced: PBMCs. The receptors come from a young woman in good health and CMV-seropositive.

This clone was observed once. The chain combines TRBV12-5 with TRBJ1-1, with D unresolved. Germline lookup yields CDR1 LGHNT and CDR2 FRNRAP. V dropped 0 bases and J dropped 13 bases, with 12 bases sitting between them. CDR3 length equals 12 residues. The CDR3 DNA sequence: TGTGCTAGTGGTTTGGTAAAGTGGTCTATTTTCTTT. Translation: CASGLVKWSIFF.

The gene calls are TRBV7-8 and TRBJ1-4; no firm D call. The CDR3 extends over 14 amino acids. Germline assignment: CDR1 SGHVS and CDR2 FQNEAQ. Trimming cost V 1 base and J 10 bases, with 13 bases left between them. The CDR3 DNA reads TGTGCCAGCAGCTTAGATGGAGGCGGCCCAAAACTGTTTTTT. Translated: CASSLDGGGPKLFF.

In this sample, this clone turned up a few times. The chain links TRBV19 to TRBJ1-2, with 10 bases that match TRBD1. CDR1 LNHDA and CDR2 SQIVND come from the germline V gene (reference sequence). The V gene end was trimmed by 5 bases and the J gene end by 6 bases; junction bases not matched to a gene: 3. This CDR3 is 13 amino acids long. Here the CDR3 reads CASSDRGLDGYTF. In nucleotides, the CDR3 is TGTGCCAGTAGTGACAGGGGGCTGGATGGCTACACCTTC.

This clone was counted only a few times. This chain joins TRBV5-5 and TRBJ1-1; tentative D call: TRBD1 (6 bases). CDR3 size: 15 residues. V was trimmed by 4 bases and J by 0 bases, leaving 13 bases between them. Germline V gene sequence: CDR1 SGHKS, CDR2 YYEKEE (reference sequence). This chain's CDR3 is CASSPRWDMNTEAFF. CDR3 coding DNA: TGTGCCAGCAGCCCCAGGTGGGACATGAACACTGAAGCTTTCTTT. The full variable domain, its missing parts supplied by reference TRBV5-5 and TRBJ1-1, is DAGVTQSPTHLIKTRGQQVTLRCSPISGHKSVSWYQQVLGQGPQFIFQYYEKEERGRGNFPDRFSARQFPNYSSELNVNALLLGDSALYLCASSPRWDMNTEAFFGQGTRLTVV.

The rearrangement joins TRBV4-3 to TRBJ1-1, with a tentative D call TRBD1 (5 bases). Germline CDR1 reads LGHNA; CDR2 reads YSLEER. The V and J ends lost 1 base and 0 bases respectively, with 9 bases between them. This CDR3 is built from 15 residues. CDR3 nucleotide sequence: TGCGCCAGCAGCCAAGGAACAGGAATGAACACTGAAGCTTTCTTT. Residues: CASSQGTGMNTEAFF.

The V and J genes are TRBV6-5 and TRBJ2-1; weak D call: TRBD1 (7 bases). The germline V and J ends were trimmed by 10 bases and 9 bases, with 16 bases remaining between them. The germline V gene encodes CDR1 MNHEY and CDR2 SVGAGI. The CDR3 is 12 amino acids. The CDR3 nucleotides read TGTGCCACGTTCAGGGGGGACGGTGAGCAGTTCTTC. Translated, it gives CATFRGDGEQFF.

CDR3 protein: CASSTSGLAGLGEQFF. Here the CDR3 DNA reads TGTGCCAGCAGCACAAGTGGGCTAGCGGGCCTCGGTGAGCAGTTCTTC. The chain recombines TRBV13 with TRBJ2-1, with 8 bases that match TRBD2. V lost 5 bases and J lost 9; bases outside the gene matches: 15. Per the germline V gene, CDR1 is PRHDT and CDR2 is FYEKMQ (reference sequence). The CDR3 spans 16 residues.

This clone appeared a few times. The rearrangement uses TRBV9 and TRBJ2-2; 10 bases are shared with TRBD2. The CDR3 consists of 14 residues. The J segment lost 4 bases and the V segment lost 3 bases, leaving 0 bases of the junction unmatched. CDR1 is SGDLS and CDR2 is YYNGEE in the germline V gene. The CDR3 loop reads CASSGLAGTGELFF. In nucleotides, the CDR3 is TGTGCCAGCAGCGGACTAGCGGGCACCGGGGAGCTGTTTTTT.

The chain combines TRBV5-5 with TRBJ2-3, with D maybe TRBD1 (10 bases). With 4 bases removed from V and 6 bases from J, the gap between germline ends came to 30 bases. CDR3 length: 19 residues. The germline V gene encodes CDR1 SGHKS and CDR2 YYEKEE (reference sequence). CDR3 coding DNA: TGTGCCAGCAGCGGGACAGGGGCGGGAGGGGAGGGCTCATCGGATACGCAGTATTTT. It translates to CASSGTGAGGEGSSDTQYF.

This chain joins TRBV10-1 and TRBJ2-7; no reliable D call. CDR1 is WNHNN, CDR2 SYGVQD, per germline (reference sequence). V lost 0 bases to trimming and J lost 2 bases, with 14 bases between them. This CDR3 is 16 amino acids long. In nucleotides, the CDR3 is TGCGCCAGCAGTGAGTCGGAGTGTGGCAGAACCTACGAGCAGTACTTC. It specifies CASSESECGRTYEQYF.

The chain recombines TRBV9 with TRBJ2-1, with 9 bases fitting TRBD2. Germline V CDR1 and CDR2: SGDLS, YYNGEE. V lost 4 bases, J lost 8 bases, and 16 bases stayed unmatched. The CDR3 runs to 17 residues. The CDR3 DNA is TGTGCCAGCAGCTCGAATACGCGGGAGGGAGCGTACGATGAGCAGTTCTTC. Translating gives CASSSNTREGAYDEQFF.

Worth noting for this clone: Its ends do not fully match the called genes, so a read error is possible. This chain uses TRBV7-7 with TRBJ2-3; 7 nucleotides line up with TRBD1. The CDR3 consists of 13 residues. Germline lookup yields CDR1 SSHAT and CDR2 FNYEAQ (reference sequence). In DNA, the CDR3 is TGTGCTAGCAGCTTAGACAGGGCGGATACGCAGTATTTT. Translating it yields CASSLDRADTQYF.

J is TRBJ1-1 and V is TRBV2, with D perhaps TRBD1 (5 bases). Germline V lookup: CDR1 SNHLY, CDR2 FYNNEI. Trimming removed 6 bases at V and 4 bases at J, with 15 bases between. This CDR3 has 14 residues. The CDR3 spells CASSGRDRGTEAFF. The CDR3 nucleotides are TGTGCCAGCAGCGGCAGGGATAGGGGCACTGAAGCTTTCTTT.

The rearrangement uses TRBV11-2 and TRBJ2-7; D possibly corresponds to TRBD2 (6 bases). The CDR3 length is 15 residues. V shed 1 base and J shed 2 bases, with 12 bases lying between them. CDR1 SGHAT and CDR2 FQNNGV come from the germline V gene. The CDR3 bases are TGTGCCAGCAGCTTAGGGCAGGGAGGTACCTACGAGCAGTACTTC. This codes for CASSLGQGGTYEQYF.

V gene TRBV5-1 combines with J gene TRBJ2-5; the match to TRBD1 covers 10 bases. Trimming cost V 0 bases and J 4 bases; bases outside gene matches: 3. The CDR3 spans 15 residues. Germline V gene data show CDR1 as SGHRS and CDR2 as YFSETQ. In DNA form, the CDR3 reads TGCGCCAGCAGCTTGGCCCGGGACAGGGGAGAGACCCAGTACTTC. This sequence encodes CASSLARDRGETQYF.

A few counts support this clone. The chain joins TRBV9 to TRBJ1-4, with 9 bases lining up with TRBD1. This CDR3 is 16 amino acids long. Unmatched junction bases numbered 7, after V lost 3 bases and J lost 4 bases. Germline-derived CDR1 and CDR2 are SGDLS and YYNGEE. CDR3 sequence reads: CASSDTGTGSNEKLFF. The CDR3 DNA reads TGTGCCAGCAGCGACACCGGGACAGGGAGTAATGAAAAACTGTTTTTT.

The CDR3 bases are TGTGCCAGCACCCCGGCGGTAAATTCACCCCTCCACTTT. As protein: CASTPAVNSPLHF. This sequence joins TRBV28 and TRBJ1-6; D not certain. The CDR3 spans 13 residues. With 7 bases removed from V and 7 bases from J, the gap between germline ends came to 11 bases. Germline lookup yields CDR1 MDHEN and CDR2 SYDVKM.

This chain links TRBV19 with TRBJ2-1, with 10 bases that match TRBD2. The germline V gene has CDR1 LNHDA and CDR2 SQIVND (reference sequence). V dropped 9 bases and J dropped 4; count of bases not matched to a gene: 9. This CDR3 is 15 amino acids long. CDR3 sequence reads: CASSTGTSDYNEQFF. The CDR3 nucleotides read TGTGCCAGCTCAACCGGGACTAGCGATTACAATGAGCAGTTCTTC. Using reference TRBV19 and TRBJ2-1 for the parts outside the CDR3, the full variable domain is DGGITQSPKYLFRKEGQNVTLSCEQNLNHDAMYWYRQDPGQGLRLIYYSQIVNDFQKGDIAEGYSVSREKKESFPLTVTSAQKNPTAFYLCASSTGTSDYNEQFFGPGTRLTVL.

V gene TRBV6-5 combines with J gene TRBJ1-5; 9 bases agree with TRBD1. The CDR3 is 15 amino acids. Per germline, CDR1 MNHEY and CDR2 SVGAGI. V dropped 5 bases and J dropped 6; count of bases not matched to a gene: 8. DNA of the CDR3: TGTGCCAGCAGTCCGGACAGGGGAACTTTTCAGCCCCAGCATTTT. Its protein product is CASSPDRGTFQPQHF.

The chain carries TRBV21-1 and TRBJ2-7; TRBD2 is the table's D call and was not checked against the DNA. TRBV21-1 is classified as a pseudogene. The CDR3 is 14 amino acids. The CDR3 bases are TGTGCCACCAGCCCCAGCGGGAGGTACCACGAGCAGTACTTC. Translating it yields CATSPSGRYHEQYF.

DNA of the CDR3: TGTGCCAGCAGGTCGGGGAGACTAGCGACCAACAATGAGCAGTTCTTC. Its translation is CASRSGRLATNNEQFF. This chain connects TRBV27 to TRBJ2-1; 8 positions agree with TRBD2. The CDR3 length is 16 residues. V was clipped by 6 bases and J by 5 bases; unmatched bases: 12. Germline V CDR1 and CDR2: MNHEY, SMNVEV (reference sequence).

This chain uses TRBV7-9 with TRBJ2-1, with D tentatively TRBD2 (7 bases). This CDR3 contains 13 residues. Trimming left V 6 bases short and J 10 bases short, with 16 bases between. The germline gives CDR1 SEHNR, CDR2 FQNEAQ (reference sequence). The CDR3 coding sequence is TGTGCCAGCAGAGTCCGGGGGGCGCGAGAGCAGTTCTTC. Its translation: CASRVRGAREQFF.

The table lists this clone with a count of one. The CDR3 coding sequence is TGCGCCAGCAGTGCCTCCGGGACAGGGGGCGAGAACACTGAAGCTTTCTTT. Amino acids: CASSASGTGGENTEAFF. V usage is TRBV10-1 and J usage is TRBJ1-1; 12 positions match TRBD1. Per the germline V gene, CDR1 is WNHNN and CDR2 is SYGVQD (reference sequence). The CDR3 totals 17 residues. The V gene end was trimmed by 4 bases and the J gene end by 1 base; junction bases not matched to a gene: 7.

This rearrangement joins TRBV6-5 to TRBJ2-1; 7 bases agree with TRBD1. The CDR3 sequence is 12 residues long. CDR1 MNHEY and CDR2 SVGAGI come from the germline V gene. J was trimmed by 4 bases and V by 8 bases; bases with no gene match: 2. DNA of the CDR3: TGTGCCAGCTCGGGACAGTACAATGAGCAGTTCTTC. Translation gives CASSGQYNEQFF.